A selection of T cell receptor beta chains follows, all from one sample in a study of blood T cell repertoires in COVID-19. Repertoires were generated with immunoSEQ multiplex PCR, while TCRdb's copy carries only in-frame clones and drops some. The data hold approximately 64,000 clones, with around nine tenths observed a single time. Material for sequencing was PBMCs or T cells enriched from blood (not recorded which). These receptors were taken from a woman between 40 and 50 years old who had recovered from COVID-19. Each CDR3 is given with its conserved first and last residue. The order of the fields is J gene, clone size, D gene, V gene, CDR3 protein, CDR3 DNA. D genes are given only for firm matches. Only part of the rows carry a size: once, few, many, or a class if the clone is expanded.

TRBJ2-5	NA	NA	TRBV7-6	CASSLAPRETQYF	TGTGCCAGCAGCTTAGCGCCCCGGGAGACCCAGTACTTC
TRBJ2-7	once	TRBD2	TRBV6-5	CASSWGGYEQYF	TGTGCCAGCTCTTGGGGGGGATATGAGCAGTACTTC
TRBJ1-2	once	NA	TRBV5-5	CASSFEAGVGYTF	TGTGCCAGCAGCTTCGAGGCAGGGGTCGGCTACACCTTC
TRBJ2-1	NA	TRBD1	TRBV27	CASSILGTGLSYNEQFF	TGTGCCAGCAGTATACTCGGGACAGGCCTCTCCTACAATGAGCAGTTCTTC
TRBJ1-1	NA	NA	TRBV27	CASSSRQTNTEAFF	TGTGCCAGCAGTAGCCGACAGACGAACACTGAAGCTTTCTTT
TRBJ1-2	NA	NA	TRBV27	CASSFHRLVGVYGYTF	TGTGCCAGCAGTTTCCATCGACTAGTCGGTGTCTATGGCTACACCTTC
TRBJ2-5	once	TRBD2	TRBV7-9	CASSSTGTSGSTQYF	TGTGCCAGCAGCTCCACCGGGACTAGCGGGTCGACCCAGTACTTC
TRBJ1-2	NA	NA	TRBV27	CASSFSTEHTGYTF	TGTGCCAGCAGTTTCTCTACGGAGCATACAGGCTACACCTTC
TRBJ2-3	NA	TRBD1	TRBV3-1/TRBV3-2	CASSQRTGKGTDTQYF	TGTGCCAGCAGCCAGCGGACAGGGAAGGGCACAGATACGCAGTATTTT
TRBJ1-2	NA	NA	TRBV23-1	CASTSGIYGYTF	TGCGCCAGCACTAGCGGAATCTATGGCTACACCTTC
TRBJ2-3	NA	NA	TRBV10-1	CASSESFEGGTDTQYF	TGCGCCAGCAGTGAGTCGTTCGAGGGGGGGACAGATACGCAGTATTTT
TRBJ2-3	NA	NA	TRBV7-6	CASSPYRGRGSTDTQYF	TGTGCCAGCAGCCCTTACCGGGGCAGGGGAAGCACAGATACGCAGTATTTT
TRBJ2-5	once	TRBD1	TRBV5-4	CASSKGTGVQETQYF	TGTGCCAGCAGCAAAGGGACAGGGGTCCAAGAGACCCAGTACTTC
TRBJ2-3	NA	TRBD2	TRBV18	CASSPLPSGGATDTQYF	TGTGCCAGCTCACCACTCCCTAGCGGGGGGGCAACAGATACGCAGTATTTT
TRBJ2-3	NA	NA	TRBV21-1	CASSKVPASDRILDTQYF	TGTGCCAGCAGCAAAGTCCCGGCCAGTGACAGAATCTTAGATACGCAGTATTTT
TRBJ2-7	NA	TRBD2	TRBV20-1	CSASDSGGPSYEQYF	TGCAGTGCTAGTGATAGCGGGGGGCCTTCCTACGAGCAGTACTTC
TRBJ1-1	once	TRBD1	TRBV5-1	CASSLAGTGSANTEAFF	TGCGCCAGCAGCTTGGCTGGGACAGGGAGTGCGAACACTGAAGCTTTCTTT
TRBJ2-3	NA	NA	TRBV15	CASARSGSDTQYF	TGTGCCAGCGCGCGGAGCGGTTCAGATACGCAGTATTTT
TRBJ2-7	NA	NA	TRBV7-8	CASSLTSGEQYF	TGTGCCAGCAGCTTAACCTCCGGCGAGCAGTACTTC
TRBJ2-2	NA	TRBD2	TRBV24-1	CATWGGRNTGELFF	TGTGCCACCTGGGGGGGAAGGAACACCGGGGAGCTGTTTTTT
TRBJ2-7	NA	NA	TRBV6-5	CATAQGEVYEQYF	TGTGCCACCGCTCAAGGGGAGGTCTACGAGCAGTACTTC
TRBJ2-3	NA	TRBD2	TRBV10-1	CASSDPSGGAPGTQYF	TGCGCCAGCAGTGACCCGAGCGGGGGGGCACCCGGGACGCAGTATTTT
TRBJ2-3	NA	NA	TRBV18	CASSPQLTHTDTQYF	TGTGCCAGCTCACCACAGTTAACACACACAGATACGCAGTATTTT
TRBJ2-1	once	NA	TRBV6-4	CASSEWQGSFQQFF	TGTGCCAGCAGTGAATGGCAGGGGTCCTTTCAGCAGTTCTTC
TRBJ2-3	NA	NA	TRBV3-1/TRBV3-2	CASSQDRGGSFGTDTQYF	TGTGCCAGCAGCCAAGACCGCGGGGGCTCCTTTGGGACAGATACGCAGTATTTT
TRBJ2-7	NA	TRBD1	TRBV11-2	CASSLDRDYEQYF	TGTGCCAGCAGCCTCGACAGGGACTACGAGCAGTACTTC
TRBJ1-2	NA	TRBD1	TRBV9	CASSSQRGQGTAYGYTF	TGTGCCAGCAGCTCCCAAAGGGGACAGGGGACTGCCTATGGCTACACCTTC
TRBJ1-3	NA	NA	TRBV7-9	CASSLDPGFSGNTIYF	TGTGCCAGCAGCCTAGACCCAGGGTTCTCTGGAAACACCATATATTTT
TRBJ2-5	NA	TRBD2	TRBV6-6	CASSYDRGSRETQYF	TGTGCCAGCAGTTACGACCGCGGGAGTAGGGAGACCCAGTACTTC
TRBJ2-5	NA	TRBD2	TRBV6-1	CASSGVGGLQETQYF	TGTGCCAGCAGTGGCGTCGGGGGGTTACAAGAGACCCAGTACTTC
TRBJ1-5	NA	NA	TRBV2	CASRETGTRQPQHF	TGTGCCAGCAGAGAAACCGGGACAAGGCAGCCCCAGCATTTT
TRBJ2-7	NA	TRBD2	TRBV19	CASSPGQRGISYEQYF	TGTGCCAGTAGTCCTGGGCAGCGGGGGATCTCCTACGAGCAGTACTTC
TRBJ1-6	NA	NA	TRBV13	CASSSLASPLHF	TGTGCCAGCAGCTCCCTAGCTTCACCCCTCCACTTT
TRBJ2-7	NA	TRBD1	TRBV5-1	CASSDRGQGYEQYF	TGCGCCAGCAGCGATAGGGGACAGGGATACGAGCAGTACTTC
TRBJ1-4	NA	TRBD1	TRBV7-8	CASSYPTGGIEKLFF	TGTGCCAGCAGCTACCCGACAGGGGGAATTGAAAAACTGTTTTTT
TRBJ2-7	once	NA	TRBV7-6	CASSSGAARYEQYF	TGTGCCAGCAGCTCAGGGGCTGCTAGGTACGAGCAGTACTTC
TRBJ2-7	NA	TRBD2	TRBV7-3	CASSPSGGDYEQYF	TGTGCCAGCAGCCCTAGCGGGGGGGACTACGAGCAGTACTTC
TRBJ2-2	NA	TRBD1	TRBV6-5	CASSRTGVTGELFF	TGTGCCAGCAGCCGGACAGGGGTAACCGGGGAGCTGTTTTTT
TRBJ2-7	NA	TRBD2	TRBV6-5	CASRGLAGRWGEQYF	TGTGCCAGCAGAGGACTAGCGGGCCGGTGGGGGGAGCAGTACTTC
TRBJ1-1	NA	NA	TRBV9	CASSPRVGENTEAFF	TGTGCCAGCAGCCCTAGGGTAGGGGAAAACACTGAAGCTTTCTTT
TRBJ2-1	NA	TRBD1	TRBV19	CASSFRDSSYNEQFF	TGTGCCAGTAGTTTCCGGGACAGCTCCTACAATGAGCAGTTCTTC
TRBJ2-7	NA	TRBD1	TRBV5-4	CASASYRGLEQYF	TGTGCCAGCGCGTCTTACAGGGGGCTCGAGCAGTACTTC
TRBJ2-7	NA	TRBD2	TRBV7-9	CASSLGTSKGGSEQYF	TGTGCCAGCAGCTTAGGGACGTCTAAGGGAGGGTCCGAGCAGTACTTC
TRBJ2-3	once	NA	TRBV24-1	CATSDFGEADTQYF	TGTGCCACCAGTGATTTCGGGGAGGCAGATACGCAGTATTTT
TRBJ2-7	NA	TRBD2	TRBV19	CASSISGGTSYEQYF	TGTGCCAGTAGTATTAGCGGGGGGACCTCCTACGAGCAGTACTTC
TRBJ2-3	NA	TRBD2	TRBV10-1	CARFWVRRGVPECTDTQYF	TGCGCCAGATTTTGGGTCCGGCGGGGGGTCCCAGAATGCACAGATACGCAGTATTTT
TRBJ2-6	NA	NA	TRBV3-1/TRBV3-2	CASSQLASGANVLTF	TGTGCCAGCAGCCAATTAGCTTCTGGGGCCAACGTCCTGACTTTC
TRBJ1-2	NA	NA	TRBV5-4	CASSTQTVLNYGYTF	TGTGCCAGCAGCACCCAGACAGTTTTGAACTATGGCTACACCTTC
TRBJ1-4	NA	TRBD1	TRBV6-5	CASTPGTGHEKLFF	TGTGCCAGCACCCCCGGGACAGGGCATGAAAAACTGTTTTTT
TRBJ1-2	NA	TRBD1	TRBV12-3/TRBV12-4	CASSNRGGYGYTF	TGTGCCAGCAGTAACAGGGGTGGTTATGGCTACACCTTC
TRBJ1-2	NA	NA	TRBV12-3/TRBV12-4	CASNPGPAYGYTF	TGTGCCAGCAACCCAGGCCCCGCCTATGGCTACACCTTC
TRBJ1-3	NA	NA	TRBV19	CASSIEGSSGNTIYF	TGTGCCAGTAGTATAGAGGGCAGCTCTGGAAACACCATATATTTT
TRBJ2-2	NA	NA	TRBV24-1	CATSRTAGILGTGELFF	TGTGCCACCAGCAGGACAGCGGGGATCTTGGGGACCGGGGAGCTGTTTTTT
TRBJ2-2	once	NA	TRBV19	CASSPLAQGLIGTGELFF	TGTGCCAGTAGTCCGTTGGCACAGGGTTTGATCGGCACCGGGGAGCTGTTTTTT
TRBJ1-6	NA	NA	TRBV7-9	CASSFRGAGSYNSPLHF	TGTGCCAGCAGCTTCAGGGGCGCAGGGTCCTATAATTCACCCCTCCACTTT
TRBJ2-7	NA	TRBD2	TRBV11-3	CASSLARSGLAGERGDEQYF	TGTGCCAGCAGCTTAGCGCGGTCGGGACTAGCGGGGGAGAGAGGCGACGAGCAGTACTTC
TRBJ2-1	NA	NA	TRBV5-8	CASSLKGQIPNEQFF	TGTGCCAGCAGCTTGAAAGGACAGATCCCCAATGAGCAGTTCTTC